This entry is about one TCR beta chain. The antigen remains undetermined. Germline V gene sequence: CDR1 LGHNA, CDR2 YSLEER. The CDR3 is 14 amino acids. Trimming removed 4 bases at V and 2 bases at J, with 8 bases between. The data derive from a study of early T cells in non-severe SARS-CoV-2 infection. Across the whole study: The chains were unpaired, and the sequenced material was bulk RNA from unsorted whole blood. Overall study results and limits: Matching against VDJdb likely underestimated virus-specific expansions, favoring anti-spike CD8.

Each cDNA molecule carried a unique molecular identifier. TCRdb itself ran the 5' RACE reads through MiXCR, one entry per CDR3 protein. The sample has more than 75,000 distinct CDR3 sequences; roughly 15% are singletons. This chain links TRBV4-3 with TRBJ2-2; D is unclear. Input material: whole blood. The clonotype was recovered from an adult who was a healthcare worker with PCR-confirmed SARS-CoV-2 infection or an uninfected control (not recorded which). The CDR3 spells CASSLSLNTGELFF. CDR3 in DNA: TGCGCCAGCAGCCTCAGCCTTAACACCGGGGAGCTGTTTTTT.